The present TCR beta chain was sequenced within a study of blood T cell repertoires in COVID-19. Study-wide background: There were acute and convalescent COVID-19 samples, and they came from the United States, Italy and Spain. PBMCs, B-cell-depleted T cells, or T cells provided the cDNA or gDNA that made up the material.

J gave up 7 bases and V 6 bases, and 8 bases lay outside the gene matches. Germline CDR1 and CDR2: MNHEY and SMNVEV (reference sequence). The CDR3 loop spans 14 amino acids. How the authors handled the data: Amplified reference gene primers provided the basis for estimating nucleated cell counts. This table comes from immunoSEQ multiplex PCR, and its TCRdb copy is limited to in-frame clones, with some not included. That table gives V, J and clone size, and the DNA gave D and trimming. The sample contains 150,000 to 200,000 clones, about 88% of which appear only once. The V call is TRBV27, the J call TRBJ1-4, with TRBD1 matching 7 bases. The specimen sequenced was peripheral blood. The origin of this receptor is a human donor in a cohort sampled during active COVID-19. As DNA, the CDR3 is TGTGCCAGCAGGAAGGAGGGGGCGGGTGAAAAACTGTTTTTT. It encodes CASRKEGAGEKLFF.